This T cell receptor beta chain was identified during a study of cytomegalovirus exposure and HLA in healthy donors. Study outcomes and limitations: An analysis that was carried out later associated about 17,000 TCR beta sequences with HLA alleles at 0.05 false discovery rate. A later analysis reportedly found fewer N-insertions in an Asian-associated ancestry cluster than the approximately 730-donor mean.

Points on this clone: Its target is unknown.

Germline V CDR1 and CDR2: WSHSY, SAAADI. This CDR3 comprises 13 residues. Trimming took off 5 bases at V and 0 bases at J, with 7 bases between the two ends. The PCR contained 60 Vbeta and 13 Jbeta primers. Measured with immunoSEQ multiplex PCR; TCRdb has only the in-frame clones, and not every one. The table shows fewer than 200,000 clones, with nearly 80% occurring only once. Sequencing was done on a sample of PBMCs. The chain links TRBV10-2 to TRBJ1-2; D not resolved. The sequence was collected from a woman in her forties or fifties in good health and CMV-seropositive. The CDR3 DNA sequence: TGCGCCAGCAGTCGAGATTCTAACTATGGCTACACCTTC. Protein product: CASSRDSNYGYTF.